The 13 T cell receptor beta chains below were found in one sample sequenced in a study of cytomegalovirus exposure and HLA in healthy donors. Primers: 60 Vbeta forward and 13 Jbeta reverse. Profiling relied on immunoSEQ multiplex PCR, and the TCRdb table lists in-frame clones only, not all of them. The sample has 190,000 or so clones, approximately 85% seen once. Material: PBMCs. The receptors derive from a woman aged 50 to 60 in good health and CMV-seropositive.

The chain joins TRBV5-6 to TRBJ2-1; no reliable D call. The germline V and J ends were trimmed by 2 bases and 6 bases, with 12 bases remaining between them. Germline-derived CDR1 and CDR2 are SGHDT and YYEEEE. The CDR3 has 14 residues. CDR3 sequence reads: CASSLLWRTNEQFF. CDR3 sequence (DNA): TGTGCCAGCAGCTTACTATGGCGTACCAATGAGCAGTTCTTC.

This chain uses TRBV18 with TRBJ1-6, with 9 bases fitting TRBD1. V gave up 4 bases and J gave up 8 bases; unmatched junction bases: 6. CDR1 is KGHSH, CDR2 LQKENI, per germline. This CDR3 spans 15 amino acids. Here the CDR3 reads CASSRLQGAHSPLHF. The CDR3, as DNA: TGTGCCAGCTCACGACTACAGGGGGCGCATTCACCCCTCCACTTT.

The rearrangement joins TRBV29-1 to TRBJ2-5; 10 bases align to TRBD2. With V trimmed by 4 bases and J by 5 bases, 10 bases remained unmatched. This CDR3 is built from 15 residues. Germline CDR1 and CDR2: SQVTM and ANQGSEA. For the CDR3, the DNA is TGCAGCGTTGTCGGAGCGGGAGGGCCGGGGGAGACCCAGTACTTC. As protein: CSVVGAGGPGETQYF. The full variable domain, its missing parts supplied by reference TRBV29-1 and TRBJ2-5, is SAVISQKPSRDICQRGTSLTIQCQVDSQVTMMFWYRQQPGQSLTLIATANQGSEATYESGFVIDKFPISRPNLTFSTLTVSNMSPEDSSIYLCSVVGAGGPGETQYFGPGTRLLVL.

The V call is TRBV25-1, the J call TRBJ2-5, with 7 positions matching TRBD1. From germline, CDR1 is MGHDK and CDR2 SYGVNS. This CDR3 contains 14 residues. Germline trimming cut 2 bases from V and 3 bases from J; bases unmatched to any gene: 3. The CDR3 loop is CASSEPTGEETQYF. The DNA of the CDR3 is TGTGCCAGCAGTGAACCCACAGGGGAAGAGACCCAGTACTTC.

This chain joins TRBV11-2 and TRBJ1-2, with D possibly matching TRBD1 (6 bases). V lost 5 bases, J lost 6 bases, and 22 bases lay in between. This CDR3 is 16 amino acids long. Germline V CDR1 and CDR2: SGHAT, FQNNGV. CDR3 region: CASSPRGGGGPHGYTF. The DNA for the CDR3 is TGTGCCAGCAGCCCAAGGGGAGGGGGAGGGCCCCATGGCTACACCTTC.

The rearrangement links TRBV20-1 to TRBJ1-2; D gene unclear. The CDR3 extends over 8 amino acids. CDR1 DFQATT and CDR2 SNEGSKA come from the germline V gene (reference sequence). The DNA for the CDR3 is TGCAGGGGCCGGGGCTACACCTTC. Amino acids: CRGRGYTF.

The rearrangement links TRBV6-6 to TRBJ2-5, with 9 bases aligning to TRBD1. The J call may be faulty, since TRBJ2-7 better matches the DNA end. CDR1 MNHNY and CDR2 SVGAGI come from the germline V gene (reference sequence). CDR3 length equals 15 residues. Written as DNA, the CDR3 is TGTGCCAGCAGTTTTAGACCGGGACAGGGCTACGAGCAGTACTTC. It codes for CASSFRPGQGYEQYF.

The chain couples TRBV5-1 to TRBJ2-5; D perhaps matches TRBD2 (6 bases). This CDR3 is built from 13 residues. Per the germline V gene, CDR1 is SGHRS and CDR2 is YFSETQ. Trimming shortened V by 5 bases and J by 3 bases, and 11 bases separated the two germline ends. The CDR3 reads CASRFGGEETQYF. The DNA of the CDR3 is TGCGCCAGCAGGTTCGGAGGGGAAGAGACCCAGTACTTC.

The chain carries TRBV6-5 and TRBJ2-2; D call uncertain. The germline V and J ends were trimmed by 7 bases and 0 bases, with 6 bases remaining between them. From germline, CDR1 is MNHEY and CDR2 SVGAGI. This CDR3 is 13 amino acids long. The DNA for the CDR3 is TGTGCCAGCATACAGACGAACACCGGGGAGCTGTTTTTT. Its translation: CASIQTNTGELFF.

The chain employs TRBV6-1 and TRBJ2-2, with no clear D. Germline V gives CDR1 MNHNS, CDR2 SASEGT. The CDR3 covers 14 residues. V lost 3 bases to trimming and J lost 1 base, with 6 bases between them. CDR3 in DNA: TGTGCCAGCAGTGAGGTCGGGAACACCGGGGAGCTGTTTTTT. Translation gives CASSEVGNTGELFF.

The genes are TRBV6-5 and TRBJ1-5; no definite D call. CDR3 length: 13 amino acids. Trimming stripped 2 bases from V and 5 bases from J, with 7 bases between. From germline, CDR1 is MNHEY and CDR2 SVGAGI. In nucleotides, the CDR3 is TGTGCCAGCAGTTACAGAGCGCATCAGCCCCAGCATTTT. Its translation: CASSYRAHQPQHF.

The genes are TRBV28 and TRBJ2-1, with 9 bases lining up with TRBD2. V lost 6 bases and J lost 0; bases outside the gene matches: 6. Germline V gives CDR1 MDHEN, CDR2 SYDVKM. CDR3 length: 16 amino acids. The CDR3 DNA reads TGTGCCAGCAGCTCAAGCGGGGGGAGCTCCTACAATGAGCAGTTCTTC. It yields the protein CASSSSGGSSYNEQFF.

This clone has a single count. The V and J genes are TRBV5-4 and TRBJ1-1; maybe TRBD1 (5 bases). V lost 4 bases, J lost 1 base, and 20 bases lay in between. This CDR3 has 17 residues. Germline CDR1 SGHNT, CDR2 YYREEE (reference sequence). CDR3 protein: CASSLGNGQGGNTEAFF. In nucleotides, the CDR3 is TGTGCCAGCAGCCTGGGGAATGGGCAGGGTGGGAACACTGAAGCTTTCTTT.